This TCR beta chain was found in a study of blood T cell repertoires in COVID-19. Turning to the study itself: Whether acute or convalescent, the COVID-19 samples came from the United States, Italy and Spain. The cDNA or gDNA used as material had been derived from T cells, B-cell-depleted T cells, or PBMCs.

The authors' processing: Estimates of nucleated cell counts were drawn from the amplification of reference gene primers. Generated by immunoSEQ multiplex PCR, the TCRdb table keeps only in-frame clones and is missing some. The V and J calls and clone size come from that table; D and trimming were worked out from the DNA. The data contain about 200,000 clones, less than 90% of them singletons. The CDR3 spans 15 residues. CDR1 is LNHDA, CDR2 SQIVND, per germline (reference sequence). V was pared by 7 bases and J by 2 bases, with 18 bases between. Sequenced input: peripheral blood. The receptor's source is a woman between 70 and 85 years old with acute or convalescent COVID-19. The rearrangement uses TRBV19 and TRBJ2-7; D possibly corresponds to TRBD2 (7 bases). For the CDR3, the DNA is TGTGCCAGTAAAAGGGGGGAGGGTCAGGCCTACGAGCAGTACTTC. It specifies CASKRGEGQAYEQYF.